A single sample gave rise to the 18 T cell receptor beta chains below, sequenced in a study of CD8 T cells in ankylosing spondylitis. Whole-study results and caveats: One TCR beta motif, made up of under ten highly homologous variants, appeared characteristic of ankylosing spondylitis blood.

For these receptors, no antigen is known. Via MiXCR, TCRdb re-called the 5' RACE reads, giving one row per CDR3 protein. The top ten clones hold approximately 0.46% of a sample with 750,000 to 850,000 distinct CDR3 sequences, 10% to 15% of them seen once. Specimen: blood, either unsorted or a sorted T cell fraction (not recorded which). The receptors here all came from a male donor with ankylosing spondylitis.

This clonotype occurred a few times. The CDR3 nucleotides read TGTGCCAGCAGCCCGGACAGGGGGATAGATACGCAGTATTTT. Residues: CASSPDRGIDTQYF. This chain connects TRBV5-6 to TRBJ2-3; 10 bases fit TRBD1. Germline lookup yields CDR1 SGHDT and CDR2 YYEEEE. J lost 5 bases, V lost 4 bases, and 4 bases had no gene match. The length of the CDR3 is 14 residues.

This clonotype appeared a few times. The CDR3 DNA sequence: TGTGCCAGCAGTTCCCCGGGACAGGGGAGGTATGGCTACACCTTC. Amino acid sequence: CASSSPGQGRYGYTF. V gene TRBV6-5 combines with J gene TRBJ1-2, with 10 bases that match TRBD1. The CDR3 runs to 15 residues. Per the germline V gene, CDR1 is MNHEY and CDR2 is SVGAGI. Trimming took 4 bases from V and 5 from J; bases not matched to a gene: 7.

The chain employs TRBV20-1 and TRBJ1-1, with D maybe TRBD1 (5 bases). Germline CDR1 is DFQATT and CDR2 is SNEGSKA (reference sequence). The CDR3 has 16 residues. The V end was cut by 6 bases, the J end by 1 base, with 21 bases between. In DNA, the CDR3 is TGCAGTGCCCTACGTGGGGAGTATGGGGGGAACACTGAAGCTTTCTTT. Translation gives CSALRGEYGGNTEAFF.

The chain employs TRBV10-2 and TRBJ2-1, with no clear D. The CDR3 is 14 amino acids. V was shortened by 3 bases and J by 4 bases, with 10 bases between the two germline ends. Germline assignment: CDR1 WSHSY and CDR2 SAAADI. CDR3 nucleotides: TGCGCCAGCAGTGAACGACTGGGGTACAATGAGCAGTTCTTC. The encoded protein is CASSERLGYNEQFF.

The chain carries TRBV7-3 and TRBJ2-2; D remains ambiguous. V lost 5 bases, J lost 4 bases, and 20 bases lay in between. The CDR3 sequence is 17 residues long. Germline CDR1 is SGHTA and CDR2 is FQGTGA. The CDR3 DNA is TGTGCCAGCAGCCCACCTCTAGGTTTCGGCTCCACCGGGGAGCTGTTTTTT. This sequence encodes CASSPPLGFGSTGELFF.

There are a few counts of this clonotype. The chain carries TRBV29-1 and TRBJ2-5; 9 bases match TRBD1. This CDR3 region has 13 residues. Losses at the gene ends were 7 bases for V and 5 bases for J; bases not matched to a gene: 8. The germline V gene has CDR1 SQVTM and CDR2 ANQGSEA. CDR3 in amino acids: CSGGTGGGETQYF. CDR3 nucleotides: TGCAGCGGCGGAACAGGGGGCGGTGAGACCCAGTACTTC.

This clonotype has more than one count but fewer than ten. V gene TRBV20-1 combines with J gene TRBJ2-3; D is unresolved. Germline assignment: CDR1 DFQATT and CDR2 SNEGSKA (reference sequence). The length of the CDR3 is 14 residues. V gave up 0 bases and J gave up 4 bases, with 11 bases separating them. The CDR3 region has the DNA TGCAGTGCTAGAGATGCAAGGAGCTCAGATACGCAGTATTTT. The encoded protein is CSARDARSSDTQYF.

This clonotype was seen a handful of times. This chain's CDR3 is CATSDSRGSGNTIYF. CDR3 nucleotides: TGTGCCACCAGTGATTCCCGGGGTTCTGGAAACACCATATATTTT. The chain recombines TRBV24-1 with TRBJ1-3; D call uncertain. The CDR3 has 15 amino acids. Germline CDR1 reads KGHDR; CDR2 reads SFDVKD. V was pared by 2 bases and J by 1 base, with 8 bases between.

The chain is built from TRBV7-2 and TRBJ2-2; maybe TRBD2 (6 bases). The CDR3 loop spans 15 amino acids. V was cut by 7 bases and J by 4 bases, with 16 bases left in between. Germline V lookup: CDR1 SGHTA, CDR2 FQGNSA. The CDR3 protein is CASIYSGIVTGELFF. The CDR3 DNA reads TGTGCCAGCATCTATAGCGGTATTGTCACCGGGGAGCTGTTTTTT.

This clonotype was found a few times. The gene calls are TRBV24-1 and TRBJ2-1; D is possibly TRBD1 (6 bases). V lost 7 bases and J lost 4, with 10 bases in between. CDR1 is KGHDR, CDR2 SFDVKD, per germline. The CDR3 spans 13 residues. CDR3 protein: CATRSDSYNEQFF. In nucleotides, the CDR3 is TGTGCCACCAGGTCGGACAGTTACAATGAGCAGTTCTTC.

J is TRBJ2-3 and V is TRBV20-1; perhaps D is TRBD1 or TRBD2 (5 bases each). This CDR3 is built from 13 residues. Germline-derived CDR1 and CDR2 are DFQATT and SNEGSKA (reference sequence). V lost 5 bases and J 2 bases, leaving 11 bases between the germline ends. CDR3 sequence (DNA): TGCAGTGCTGGAGTCGGGGCCACAGATACGCAGTATTTT. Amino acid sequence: CSAGVGATDTQYF.

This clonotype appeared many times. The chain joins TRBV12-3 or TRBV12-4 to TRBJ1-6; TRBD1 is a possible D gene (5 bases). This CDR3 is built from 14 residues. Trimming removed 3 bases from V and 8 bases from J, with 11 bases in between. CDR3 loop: CASSLGRDHSPLHF. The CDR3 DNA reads TGTGCCAGCAGTTTGGGCAGGGATCATTCACCCCTCCACTTT.

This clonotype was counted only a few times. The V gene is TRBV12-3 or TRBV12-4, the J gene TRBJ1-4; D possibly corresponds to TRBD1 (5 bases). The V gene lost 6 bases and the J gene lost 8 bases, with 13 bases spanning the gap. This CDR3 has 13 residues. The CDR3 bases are TGTGCCAGCAGGGTGGGGACTGGCGAAAAACTGTTTTTT. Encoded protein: CASRVGTGEKLFF.

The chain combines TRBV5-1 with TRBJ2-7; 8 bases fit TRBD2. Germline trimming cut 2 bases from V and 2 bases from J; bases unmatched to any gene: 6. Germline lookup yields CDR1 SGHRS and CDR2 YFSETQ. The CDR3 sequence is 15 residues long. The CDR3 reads CASSLSGSHTYEQYF. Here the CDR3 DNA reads TGCGCCAGCAGCTTAAGCGGGAGTCATACCTACGAGCAGTACTTC. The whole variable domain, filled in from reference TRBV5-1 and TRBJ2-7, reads KAGVTQTPRYLIKTRGQQVTLSCSPISGHRSVSWYQQTPGQGLQFLFEYFSETQRNKGNFPGRFSGRQFSNSRSEMNVSTLELGDSALYLCASSLSGSHTYEQYFGPGTRLTVT.

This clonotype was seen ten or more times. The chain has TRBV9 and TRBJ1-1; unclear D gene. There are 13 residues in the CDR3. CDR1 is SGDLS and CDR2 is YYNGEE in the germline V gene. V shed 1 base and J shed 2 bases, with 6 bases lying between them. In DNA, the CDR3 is TGTGCCAGCAGCGTATCTATAAACACTGAAGCTTTCTTT. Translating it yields CASSVSINTEAFF.

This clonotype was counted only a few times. Here the CDR3 reads CAWSRGGGNTGELFF. The CDR3 DNA follows: TGTGCCTGGAGTCGGGGCGGAGGGAACACCGGGGAGCTGTTTTTT. The chain links TRBV30 to TRBJ2-2; D may match TRBD1 or TRBD2 (5 bases each). This CDR3 has 15 amino acids. CDR1 and CDR2 from the germline V gene are GTSNPN and SVGIG (reference sequence). The V end lost 2 bases, the J end lost 1 base, and 11 bases lay between the germline ends. Variable domain in full (rest from reference TRBV30 and TRBJ2-2): SQTIHQWPATLVQPVGSPLSLECTVEGTSNPNLYWYRQAAGRGLQLLFYSVGIGQISSEVPQNLSASRPQDRQFILSSKKLLLSDSGFYLCAWSRGGGNTGELFFGEGSRLTVL.

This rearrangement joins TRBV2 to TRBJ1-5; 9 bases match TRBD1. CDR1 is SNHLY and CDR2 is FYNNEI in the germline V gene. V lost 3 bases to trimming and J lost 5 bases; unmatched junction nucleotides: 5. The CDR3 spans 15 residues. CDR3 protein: CASSDSQGAYQPQHF. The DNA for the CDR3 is TGTGCCAGCAGTGACTCACAGGGGGCCTATCAGCCCCAGCATTTT.

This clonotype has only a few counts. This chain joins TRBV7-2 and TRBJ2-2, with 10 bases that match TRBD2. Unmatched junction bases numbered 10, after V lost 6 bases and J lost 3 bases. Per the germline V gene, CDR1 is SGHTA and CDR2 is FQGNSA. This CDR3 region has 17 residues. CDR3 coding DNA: TGTGCCAGCAGACCTAAGCGGGGGGGCCAGGACACCGGGGAGCTGTTTTTT. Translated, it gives CASRPKRGGQDTGELFF.